The clone carrying this TCR beta chain was detected ten times or more. Unique molecular identifiers featured in how the TCRbeta library was prepared. TCRdb passed the PCR reads through MiXCR, listing each CDR3 protein once. The sample shows around 87,000 distinct CDR3 sequences, more than 7% of them seen only once. The data belong to a study of T-cell reconstitution after alpha-beta-depleted transplantation in children. The trim removed 4 bases at V and 8 bases at J, leaving 5 bases unmatched. This CDR3 is built from 13 residues. Germline V gene sequence: CDR1 DFQATT, CDR2 SNEGSKA (reference sequence).

The clonotype was recovered from a human donor who donated a stem cell graft to a child with congenital amegakaryocytic thrombocytopenia. V and J are TRBV20-1 and TRBJ1-4; 9 positions match TRBD1. Sequenced material: PBMCs from the stem cell graft donor, taken from the stem cell graft. DNA for the CDR3: TGCAGTGCTACGACAGGGGGAGAAGAAAAACTGTTTTTT. Protein product: CSATTGGEEKLFF.